This entry features one TCR beta chain sequence. The data stem from a study of shared clonotypes between healthy human individuals. This CDR3 is 17 amino acids long. Germline V gene data show CDR1 as MNHEY and CDR2 as SMNVEV (reference sequence). The V and J ends lost 6 bases and 7 bases, in that order; junction bases with no gene match: 16. Using immunoSEQ multiplex PCR, the repertoire was profiled, and TCRdb retains in-frame clones only, with some absent. Of over 2 million clones detected, around 90% appear once; the ten largest clones hold roughly 0.34%. The chain joins TRBV27 to TRBJ2-1, with 9 bases that match TRBD2. The source material was naive CD4+ T cells from PBMCs. The subset denotes: CD45RA+ positively selected. The TCR originated in a man between 18 and 35 years old in good health. Some clones in this sample may be carry-over from other donors' samples. The CDR3 nucleotides read TGTGCCAGCAGCTTACTGGCGGGAGGGGGTCAGGGGAATGAGCAGTTCTTC. Translating gives CASSLLAGGGQGNEQFF.